This section outlines one T cell receptor (beta chain) sequence together with its context. The authors reverse transcribed about 0.5 to 1 ug RNA with random hexamers. In TCRdb, the immunoSEQ multiplex PCR reads were re-called with MiXCR into one record per CDR3 protein. The sample has some 96,000 distinct CDR3 sequences; roughly 96% are singletons. These data originate in a study of CD8 T cells in Susac syndrome. Bulk CD8+ and CD4+ cells came from magnetic negative isolation; CD8+ TEMRA by FACS. The CDR3 covers 12 residues. The V gene's germline CDR1 is ENHRY and CDR2 SYGVKD. Trimming removed 3 bases at V and 10 bases at J, with 10 bases between.

The sample comprised CD8+ T cells from PBMCs. This receptor was taken from a human donor with Susac syndrome. This rearrangement joins TRBV10-3 to TRBJ2-1; D may be TRBD1 (5 bases). CDR3 loop: CAISDQGSEQFF. CDR3 sequence (DNA): TGTGCCATCAGTGATCAGGGAAGCGAGCAGTTCTTC.